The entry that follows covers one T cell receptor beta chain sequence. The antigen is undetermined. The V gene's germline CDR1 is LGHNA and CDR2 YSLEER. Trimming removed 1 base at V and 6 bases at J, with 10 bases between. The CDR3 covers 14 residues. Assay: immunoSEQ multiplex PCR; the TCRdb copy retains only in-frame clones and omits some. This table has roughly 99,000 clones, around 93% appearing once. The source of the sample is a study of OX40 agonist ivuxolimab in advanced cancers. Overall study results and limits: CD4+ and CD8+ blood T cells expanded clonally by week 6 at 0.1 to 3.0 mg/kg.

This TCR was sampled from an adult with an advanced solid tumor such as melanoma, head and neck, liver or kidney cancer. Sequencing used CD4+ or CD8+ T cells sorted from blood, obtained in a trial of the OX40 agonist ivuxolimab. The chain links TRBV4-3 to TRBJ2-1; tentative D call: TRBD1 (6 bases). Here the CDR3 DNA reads TGCGCCAGCAGCCAAGCGGCAGGGGTCAATGAGCAGTTCTTC. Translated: CASSQAAGVNEQFF.